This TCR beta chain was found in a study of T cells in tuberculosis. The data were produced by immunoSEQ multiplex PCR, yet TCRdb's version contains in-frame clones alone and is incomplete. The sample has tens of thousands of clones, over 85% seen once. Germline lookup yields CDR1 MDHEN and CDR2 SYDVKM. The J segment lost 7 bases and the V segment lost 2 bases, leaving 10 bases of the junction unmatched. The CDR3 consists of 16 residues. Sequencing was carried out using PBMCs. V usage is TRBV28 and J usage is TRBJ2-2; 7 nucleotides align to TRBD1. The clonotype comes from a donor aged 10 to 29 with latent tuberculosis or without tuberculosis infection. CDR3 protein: CASSLRVTGFSGELFF. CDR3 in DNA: TGTGCCAGCAGTTTAAGGGTGACAGGGTTTAGCGGGGAGCTGTTTTTT.